These 25 T cell receptor beta chains share one sample of origin, sequenced in a study of T-cell memory formation after mild COVID-19. TCRdb redid the calling of the 5' RACE reads with MiXCR, one entry per CDR3 protein. The sample carries about 470,000 distinct CDR3 sequences, about 18% recorded once. Source material: PBMCs or a T cell subset sorted from them (not recorded which). These receptors all come from an adult woman who had mild COVID-19 (a few samples of this study predate the infection). Cell type and time point are not known.

At least ten counts were recorded for this clonotype. The chain carries TRBV11-2 and TRBJ2-3, with TRBD1 as a possible D gene (6 bases). This CDR3 spans 15 amino acids. Germline V gene sequence: CDR1 SGHAT, CDR2 FQNNGV. V dropped 1 base and J dropped 6 bases, with 14 bases sitting between them. The CDR3 bases are TGTGCCAGCAGCTTAGTTCAGGGGCCCCCTGATACGCAGTATTTT. This encodes CASSLVQGPPDTQYF.

This clonotype showed up just a few times. This chain connects TRBV11-3 to TRBJ2-1, with TRBD2 identical over 14 bases. The CDR3 spans 16 residues. After removal of 0 bases from V and 9 bases from J, the junction contained 4 bases not matched to a gene. Germline V lookup: CDR1 SGHNT, CDR2 YENEEA. The CDR3 nucleotides read TGTGCCAGCAGCTTAGATCATGGACTAGCGGGAGGTGAGCAGTTCTTC. Translating gives CASSLDHGLAGGEQFF.

This clonotype was picked up a small number of times. The chain combines TRBV6-5 with TRBJ1-1; 12 bases match TRBD1. Germline CDR1 MNHEY, CDR2 SVGAGI. The CDR3 is 17 amino acids. Trimming cost V 0 bases and J 1 base; bases outside gene matches: 3. The DNA for the CDR3 is TGTGCCAGCAGTTACTCCGGGACAGGGGGCGGGAACACTGAAGCTTTCTTT. Its translation: CASSYSGTGGGNTEAFF.

V gene TRBV18 combines with J gene TRBJ2-6; D is perhaps TRBD2 (6 bases). Deletions cut 6 bases from V and 0 bases from J, with 9 bases between. In germline, CDR1 is KGHSH, CDR2 LQKENI. The CDR3 contains 15 residues. The CDR3 protein is CASSYGSSGANVLTF. The CDR3 DNA reads as TGTGCCAGCTCCTACGGGAGCTCTGGGGCCAACGTCCTGACTTTC.

In its sample, this clonotype was seen a few times. V and J are TRBV5-1 and TRBJ2-7; 14 bases are a match to TRBD2. This CDR3 spans 16 amino acids. With 0 bases clipped from V and 7 bases from J, the junction kept 6 bases outside the gene matches. In germline, CDR1 is SGHRS, CDR2 YFSETQ. CDR3 DNA: TGCGCCAGCAGCTTGGCCGGGACTAGCGGGAGAGAGGAGCAGTACTTC. Translating gives CASSLAGTSGREEQYF. Combining the CDR3 with reference TRBV5-1 and TRBJ2-7 gives the whole variable domain KAGVTQTPRYLIKTRGQQVTLSCSPISGHRSVSWYQQTPGQGLQFLFEYFSETQRNKGNFPGRFSGRQFSNSRSEMNVSTLELGDSALYLCASSLAGTSGREEQYFGPGTRLTVT.

This rearrangement joins TRBV19 to TRBJ1-2, with 9 bases lining up with TRBD1. The length of the CDR3 is 15 residues. The V gene's germline CDR1 is LNHDA and CDR2 SQIVND (reference sequence). Unmatched junction bases numbered 10, after V lost 5 bases and J lost 6 bases. The CDR3 region has the DNA TGTGCCAGTAGTCGACAAAGGACAGGGGTCAATGGCTACACCTTC. Translation: CASSRQRTGVNGYTF.

This chain links TRBV20-1 with TRBJ2-3; 7 bases are shared with TRBD1. Germline CDR1 and CDR2: DFQATT and SNEGSKA (reference sequence). V was clipped by 2 bases and J by 0 bases; unmatched bases: 5. The CDR3 totals 15 residues. This chain's CDR3 is CSARSQGDSTDTQYF. CDR3 nucleotide sequence: TGCAGTGCTAGAAGCCAGGGGGACAGCACAGATACGCAGTATTTT.

This clonotype was observed a few times. The chain has TRBV9 and TRBJ2-7; D could derive from TRBD1 or TRBD2 (6 bases each). This CDR3 spans 14 amino acids. Per the germline V gene, CDR1 is SGDLS and CDR2 is YYNGEE. Trimming stripped 0 bases from V and 5 bases from J, with 12 bases between. This chain's CDR3 is CASSVAGAVHEQYF. CDR3 coding DNA: TGTGCCAGCAGCGTAGCGGGGGCAGTCCACGAGCAGTACTTC.

The rearrangement joins TRBV5-5 to TRBJ1-2, with D possibly TRBD1 on 5 matching bases. V lost 2 bases and J 5 bases, leaving 25 bases between the germline ends. The CDR3 has 18 residues. Germline CDR1 and CDR2: SGHKS and YYEKEE (reference sequence). CDR3 nucleotide sequence: TGTGCCAGCAGCTTATCGGACCAGGGACGTCCTTTTGCATATGGCTACACCTTC. It yields the protein CASSLSDQGRPFAYGYTF. The full variable domain, with the rest looked up from reference TRBV5-5 and TRBJ1-2, is DAGVTQSPTHLIKTRGQQVTLRCSPISGHKSVSWYQQVLGQGPQFIFQYYEKEERGRGNFPDRFSARQFPNYSSELNVNALLLGDSALYLCASSLSDQGRPFAYGYTFGSGTRLTVV.

V and J are TRBV20-1 and TRBJ2-3, with 9 bases fitting TRBD2. In germline, CDR1 is DFQATT, CDR2 SNEGSKA (reference sequence). Losses at the gene ends were 8 bases for V and 5 bases for J; bases not matched to a gene: 8. The CDR3 covers 13 residues. The CDR3 region has the DNA TGCAGTCAAAGGGGCGGGGGGGTAGATACGCAGTATTTT. It yields the protein CSQRGGGVDTQYF.

V gene TRBV4-1 combines with J gene TRBJ1-5; tentative D call: TRBD1 (6 bases). The CDR3 runs to 15 residues. V was shortened by 0 bases and J by 4 bases, with 10 bases between the two germline ends. Germline assignment: CDR1 MGHRA and CDR2 YSYEKL. CDR3 bases: TGCGCCAGCAGCCAAGACACAGGGAGAAATCAGCCCCAGCATTTT. It is translated as CASSQDTGRNQPQHF.

Only a few counts were recorded for this clonotype. The rearrangement joins TRBV6-5 to TRBJ1-3; a possible D gene is TRBD1 (6 bases). V lost 5 bases and J 3 bases, leaving 20 bases between the germline ends. Germline V gene sequence: CDR1 MNHEY, CDR2 SVGAGI. The CDR3 has 17 residues. As DNA, the CDR3 is TGTGCCAGCAGTCATCTTTCCGGGACATCGGTTGGAAACACCATATATTTT. Its protein product is CASSHLSGTSVGNTIYF.

The V gene is TRBV21-1, the J gene TRBJ2-5; TRBD1 reflects the table's D call only, with no check against the DNA. TRBV21-1 is labeled a pseudogene. The CDR3 has 15 amino acids. CDR3 DNA: TGTGCCAGCAGCACCAGCCCCGGGGGGCGGGAGACCCAGTACTTC. The encoded protein is CASSTSPGGRETQYF.

This clonotype was counted a few times. The rearrangement joins TRBV30 to TRBJ1-6, with TRBD1 as a possible D gene (5 bases). V was clipped by 2 bases and J by 6 bases, with 11 bases between them. In germline, CDR1 is GTSNPN, CDR2 SVGIG (reference sequence). The CDR3 spans 14 residues. The CDR3 DNA follows: TGTGCCTGGAGTATAGGGGCTGGTAATTCACCCCTCCACTTT. Protein product: CAWSIGAGNSPLHF.

A few counts support this clonotype. V is TRBV28 and J is TRBJ1-6, with a weak D call TRBD1 (5 bases). The CDR3 is 14 amino acids. V gave up 4 bases and J gave up 5 bases, with 9 bases separating them. In germline, CDR1 is MDHEN, CDR2 SYDVKM. This chain's CDR3 is CASSSTGNNSPLHF. CDR3 DNA: TGTGCCAGCAGTTCAACAGGAAATAATTCACCCCTCCACTTT.

This chain joins TRBV18 and TRBJ1-5; D not resolved. This CDR3 spans 14 amino acids. Germline CDR1 and CDR2: KGHSH and LQKENI. Trimming took off 1 base at V and 3 bases at J, with 7 bases between the two ends. The CDR3 region is CASSPLQSNQPQHF. The CDR3 DNA reads as TGTGCCAGCTCACCACTGCAGTCCAATCAGCCCCAGCATTTT.

The J gene is TRBJ2-7, the V gene TRBV4-2; 9 bases match TRBD2. The CDR3 totals 16 residues. Per germline, CDR1 LGHNA and CDR2 YNFKEQ. J gave up 3 bases and V 6 bases, and 12 bases lay outside the gene matches. The CDR3 DNA is TGTGCCAGCAGTAGCGCTGCTAGCGGGAAAAACTACGAGCAGTACTTC. Protein: CASSSAASGKNYEQYF.

Only a few counts were recorded for this clonotype. The V call is TRBV6-6, the J call TRBJ1-1, with D tentatively TRBD1 (5 bases). Germline V gene sequence: CDR1 MNHNY, CDR2 SVGAGI (reference sequence). The V end was cut by 8 bases, the J end by 6 bases, with 28 bases between. The CDR3 runs 17 residues. As DNA, the CDR3 is TGTGCCAGCGGTCCAAGGGGCGCATGGGGAAGAACCGCTGAAGCTTTCTTT. This sequence encodes CASGPRGAWGRTAEAFF.

This rearrangement joins TRBV4-3 to TRBJ2-2; D is perhaps TRBD2 (7 bases). This CDR3 comprises 18 residues. The V gene's germline CDR1 is LGHNA and CDR2 YSLEER. V was clipped by 0 bases and J by 5 bases, with 19 bases between them. The CDR3 loop is CASSQERGARPLTGELFF. The CDR3 bases are TGCGCCAGCAGCCAAGAACGGGGGGCGCGCCCTTTAACCGGGGAGCTGTTTTTT.

This clonotype was counted at least ten times. The gene calls are TRBV2 and TRBJ1-4; D gene ambiguous. Trimming pared 7 bases from V and 1 base from J, leaving 4 bases between. The CDR3 is 12 amino acids. Germline loops: CDR1 SNHLY, CDR2 FYNNEI. The CDR3 sequence: CASKGTNEKLFF. The CDR3, as DNA: TGTGCCAGCAAAGGAACTAATGAAAAACTGTTTTTT.

This clonotype came up a few times. The gene calls are TRBV14 and TRBJ1-2; the D is unclear. V was pared by 4 bases and J by 7 bases, with 10 bases between. This CDR3 comprises 12 residues. Germline V gene sequence: CDR1 SGHDN, CDR2 FVKESK. The CDR3 region is CASSPQRSGYTF. For the CDR3, the DNA is TGTGCCAGCAGCCCGCAAAGGTCTGGCTACACCTTC.

The CDR3 here is CASSLTGWGETQYF. The CDR3 DNA sequence: TGTGCCAGCAGCTTAACAGGATGGGGAGAGACCCAGTACTTC. V usage is TRBV7-2 and J usage is TRBJ2-5; D may be TRBD1 (5 bases). This CDR3 has 14 amino acids. V lost 2 bases and J 4 bases, leaving 11 bases between the germline ends. Germline V gene sequence: CDR1 SGHTA, CDR2 FQGNSA.

The rearrangement uses TRBV7-6 and TRBJ2-2; TRBD2 aligns across 11 bases. The CDR3 is made up of 18 amino acids. Trimming took 0 bases from V and 1 from J; bases not matched to a gene: 4. The germline V gene encodes CDR1 SGHVS and CDR2 FNYEAQ. The CDR3 is CASSLAVLAGGNTGELFF. CDR3 DNA sequence: TGTGCCAGCAGCTTAGCGGTCCTAGCGGGAGGGAACACCGGGGAGCTGTTTTTT.

V and J are TRBV18 and TRBJ1-5, with D hard to call. CDR1 KGHSH and CDR2 LQKENI come from the germline V gene. The CDR3 contains 14 residues. Trimming shortened V by 3 bases and J by 2 bases, and 8 bases separated the two germline ends. The CDR3 loop reads CASSPSVGNQPQHF. Written as DNA, the CDR3 is TGTGCCAGCTCACCGTCTGTTGGCAATCAGCCCCAGCATTTT. The full variable domain, its missing parts supplied by reference TRBV18 and TRBJ1-5, is NAGVMQNPRHLVRRRGQEARLRCSPMKGHSHVYWYRQLPEEGLKFMVYLQKENIIDESGMPKERFSAEFPKEGPSILRIQQVVRGDSAAYFCASSPSVGNQPQHFGDGTRLSIL.

This clonotype was picked up a small number of times. The rearrangement joins TRBV12-3 or TRBV12-4 to TRBJ2-7; the D gene is possibly TRBD2 (6 bases). The CDR3 runs to 14 residues. With 6 bases removed from V and 2 bases from J, the gap between germline ends came to 14 bases. As DNA, the CDR3 is TGTGCCAGCAGCCTCGGAGGGGCGACCTACGAGCAGTACTTC. This gives the protein CASSLGGATYEQYF.